This entry lists 16 T cell receptor beta chains sequenced from one sample in a study of OX40 agonist ivuxolimab in advanced cancers. The table came from immunoSEQ multiplex PCR; TCRdb's copy has only in-frame clones and leaves some out. This table has approximately 83,000 clones, roughly 80% appearing once. The sequenced sample was CD4+ or CD8+ T cells sorted from blood, obtained in a trial of the OX40 agonist ivuxolimab. All receptors derive from an adult with an advanced solid tumor such as melanoma, head and neck, liver or kidney cancer.

CDR3 bases: TGTGCCAGCAGTGATTACAGGGGGGGACAGCCCCAGCATTTT. It encodes CASSDYRGGQPQHF. This chain links TRBV27 with TRBJ1-5, with TRBD1 identical over 8 bases. CDR1 and CDR2 from the germline V gene are MNHEY and SMNVEV (reference sequence). The CDR3 totals 14 residues. Unmatched junction bases numbered 7, after V lost 5 bases and J lost 7 bases.

The chain recombines TRBV7-6 with TRBJ2-2; TRBD1 matches at 7 bases. Trimming cost V 1 base and J 3 bases; bases outside gene matches: 11. The germline V gene has CDR1 SGHVS and CDR2 FNYEAQ. This CDR3 region has 18 residues. DNA for the CDR3: TGTGCCAGCAGCTTAGAAGGGTCGACAGGGATATACACCGGGGAGCTGTTTTTT. This sequence encodes CASSLEGSTGIYTGELFF.

This clone appeared once. The chain links TRBV19 to TRBJ2-5; TRBD1 agrees at 9 bases. Germline loops: CDR1 LNHDA, CDR2 SQIVND (reference sequence). J gave up 2 bases and V 5 bases, and 6 bases lay outside the gene matches. The CDR3 loop spans 15 amino acids. The CDR3 bases are TGTGCCAGTAGTCCACTTGACAGGGGGCAAGAGACCCAGTACTTC. Its translation: CASSPLDRGQETQYF.

The CDR3, as DNA: TGCGCCAGCAGCCTTGTGGGTATGATCGGGGAGCTGTTTTTT. Translating gives CASSLVGMIGELFF. V and J are TRBV4-3 and TRBJ2-2; D is undetermined. This CDR3 is 14 amino acids long. Per germline, CDR1 LGHNA and CDR2 YSLEER. V was shortened by 4 bases and J by 7 bases, with 13 bases between the two germline ends.

This clone was recorded only once. The V and J genes are TRBV19 and TRBJ2-1, with TRBD2 identical over 16 bases. CDR1 LNHDA and CDR2 SQIVND come from the germline V gene (reference sequence). V shed 6 bases and J 10 bases; nucleotides not matched to a gene: 6. CDR3 size: 15 residues. The CDR3 DNA follows: TGTGCCAGTAGGGGACTAGCGGGAGGGCATCCGGAGCAGTTCTTC. Translation gives CASRGLAGGHPEQFF. The whole variable domain, remainder taken from reference TRBV19 and TRBJ2-1, is DGGITQSPKYLFRKEGQNVTLSCEQNLNHDAMYWYRQDPGQGLRLIYYSQIVNDFQKGDIAEGYSVSREKKESFPLTVTSAQKNPTAFYLCASRGLAGGHPEQFFGPGTRLTVL.

This chain connects TRBV5-6 to TRBJ2-1; D may be TRBD1 (7 bases). Trimming removed 4 bases from V and 4 bases from J, with 18 bases in between. CDR1 is SGHDT and CDR2 is YYEEEE in the germline V gene. The CDR3 loop spans 16 amino acids. The CDR3 DNA reads as TGTGCCAGCAGCCCTCATGCGGGGACAGCGTACAATGAGCAGTTCTTC. Translated, it gives CASSPHAGTAYNEQFF.

This chain links TRBV18 with TRBJ1-4; D call uncertain. The germline CDR1 and CDR2 sequences are KGHSH and LQKENI. The V gene lost 2 bases and the J gene lost 7 bases, with 5 bases spanning the gap. This CDR3 is 12 amino acids long. The CDR3 bases are TGTGCCAGCTCACCAGGTGGTGAAAAACTGTTTTTT. Protein sequence: CASSPGGEKLFF.

The chain employs TRBV9 and TRBJ1-1, with D perhaps matching TRBD1 (6 bases). The ends were cut back, 3 bases at V and 1 base at J, with 10 bases in the middle. Germline CDR1 SGDLS, CDR2 YYNGEE. This CDR3 is 14 amino acids long. The CDR3 DNA reads as TGTGCCAGCAGCGGGACAGTCTCGAACACTGAAGCTTTCTTT. It translates to CASSGTVSNTEAFF.

This sequence joins TRBV29-1 and TRBJ2-6; tentatively, D is TRBD2 (6 bases). The CDR3 extends over 15 amino acids. Germline values: CDR1 SQVTM, CDR2 ANQGSEA. V lost 6 bases, J lost 4 bases, and 16 bases lay in between. The CDR3 DNA follows: TGCAGCGTGGGAGGACGGTCGGAGGGGGCCAACGTCCTGACTTTC. It yields the protein CSVGGRSEGANVLTF.

The chain has TRBV5-1 and TRBJ2-5; 9 bases are a match to TRBD1. The J call may not be correct, given that the DNA end is closer to TRBJ2-7. Germline V gene sequence: CDR1 SGHRS, CDR2 YFSETQ. There are 14 residues in the CDR3. The CDR3 sequence: CASSTLQGAGEQYF. In DNA form, the CDR3 reads TGCGCCAGCAGCACGTTACAGGGGGCGGGCGAGCAGTACTTC.

About this clone itself: Other DNA sequences in this specimen translate into the identical CDR3. The CDR3 DNA reads TGTGCCAGCACCCCGGGGCGAGCGAACACTGAAGCTTTCTTT. This codes for CASTPGRANTEAFF. The rearrangement uses TRBV11-2 and TRBJ1-1; the D gene is possibly TRBD1 (5 bases). The V end was cut by 7 bases, the J end by 1 base, with 13 bases between. Germline V gene sequence: CDR1 SGHAT, CDR2 FQNNGV. This CDR3 has 14 amino acids.

The rearrangement uses TRBV2 and TRBJ2-5, with 9 positions matching TRBD2. Judging by the DNA end, TRBJ2-7 fits better; the J call may be wrong. This CDR3 is 14 amino acids long. Looked up from germline, CDR1 is SNHLY and CDR2 is FYNNEI. CDR3 amino acids: CASSAGTSIDEQYF. CDR3 bases: TGTGCCAGCAGCGCCGGGACTAGCATCGACGAGCAGTACTTC.

The CDR3 reads CASSVAGGDYNSPLHF. The CDR3 bases are TGTGCCAGCAGCGTAGCTGGAGGGGACTATAATTCACCCCTCCACTTT. This chain connects TRBV9 to TRBJ1-6, with a weak D call TRBD1 (5 bases). CDR3 length equals 16 residues. Germline CDR1 reads SGDLS; CDR2 reads YYNGEE. Trimming took off 0 bases at V and 3 bases at J, with 10 bases between the two ends.

This clone has only a few counts. The chain is built from TRBV14 and TRBJ1-6, with TRBD1 as a possible D gene (6 bases). V was clipped by 0 bases and J by 5 bases, with 8 bases between them. This CDR3 is 15 amino acids long. Per the germline V gene, CDR1 is SGHDN and CDR2 is FVKESK. CDR3 region: CASSQETGHNSPLHF. DNA of the CDR3: TGTGCCAGCAGCCAAGAGACAGGCCATAATTCACCCCTCCACTTT.

This chain connects TRBV29-1 to TRBJ1-1; 9 bases align to TRBD1. Germline loops: CDR1 SQVTM, CDR2 ANQGSEA. The CDR3 sequence is 12 residues long. The junction had 4 bases not matched to a gene; V was cut back by 7 bases and J by 4 bases. The CDR3 DNA follows: TGCAGCGGAGGACAGGGGACCACTGAAGCTTTCTTT. Its protein is CSGGQGTTEAFF.

This clone was seen once. The chain has TRBV19 and TRBJ1-1; 7 nucleotides align to TRBD1. Germline CDR1 LNHDA, CDR2 SQIVND (reference sequence). The length of the CDR3 is 15 residues. V trimming: 3 bases; J trimming: 4 bases; junction bases outside the gene matches: 8. CDR3 nucleotide sequence: TGTGCCAGTAGTATTAGACAGGGTGTTTTCACTGAAGCTTTCTTT. It yields the protein CASSIRQGVFTEAFF.